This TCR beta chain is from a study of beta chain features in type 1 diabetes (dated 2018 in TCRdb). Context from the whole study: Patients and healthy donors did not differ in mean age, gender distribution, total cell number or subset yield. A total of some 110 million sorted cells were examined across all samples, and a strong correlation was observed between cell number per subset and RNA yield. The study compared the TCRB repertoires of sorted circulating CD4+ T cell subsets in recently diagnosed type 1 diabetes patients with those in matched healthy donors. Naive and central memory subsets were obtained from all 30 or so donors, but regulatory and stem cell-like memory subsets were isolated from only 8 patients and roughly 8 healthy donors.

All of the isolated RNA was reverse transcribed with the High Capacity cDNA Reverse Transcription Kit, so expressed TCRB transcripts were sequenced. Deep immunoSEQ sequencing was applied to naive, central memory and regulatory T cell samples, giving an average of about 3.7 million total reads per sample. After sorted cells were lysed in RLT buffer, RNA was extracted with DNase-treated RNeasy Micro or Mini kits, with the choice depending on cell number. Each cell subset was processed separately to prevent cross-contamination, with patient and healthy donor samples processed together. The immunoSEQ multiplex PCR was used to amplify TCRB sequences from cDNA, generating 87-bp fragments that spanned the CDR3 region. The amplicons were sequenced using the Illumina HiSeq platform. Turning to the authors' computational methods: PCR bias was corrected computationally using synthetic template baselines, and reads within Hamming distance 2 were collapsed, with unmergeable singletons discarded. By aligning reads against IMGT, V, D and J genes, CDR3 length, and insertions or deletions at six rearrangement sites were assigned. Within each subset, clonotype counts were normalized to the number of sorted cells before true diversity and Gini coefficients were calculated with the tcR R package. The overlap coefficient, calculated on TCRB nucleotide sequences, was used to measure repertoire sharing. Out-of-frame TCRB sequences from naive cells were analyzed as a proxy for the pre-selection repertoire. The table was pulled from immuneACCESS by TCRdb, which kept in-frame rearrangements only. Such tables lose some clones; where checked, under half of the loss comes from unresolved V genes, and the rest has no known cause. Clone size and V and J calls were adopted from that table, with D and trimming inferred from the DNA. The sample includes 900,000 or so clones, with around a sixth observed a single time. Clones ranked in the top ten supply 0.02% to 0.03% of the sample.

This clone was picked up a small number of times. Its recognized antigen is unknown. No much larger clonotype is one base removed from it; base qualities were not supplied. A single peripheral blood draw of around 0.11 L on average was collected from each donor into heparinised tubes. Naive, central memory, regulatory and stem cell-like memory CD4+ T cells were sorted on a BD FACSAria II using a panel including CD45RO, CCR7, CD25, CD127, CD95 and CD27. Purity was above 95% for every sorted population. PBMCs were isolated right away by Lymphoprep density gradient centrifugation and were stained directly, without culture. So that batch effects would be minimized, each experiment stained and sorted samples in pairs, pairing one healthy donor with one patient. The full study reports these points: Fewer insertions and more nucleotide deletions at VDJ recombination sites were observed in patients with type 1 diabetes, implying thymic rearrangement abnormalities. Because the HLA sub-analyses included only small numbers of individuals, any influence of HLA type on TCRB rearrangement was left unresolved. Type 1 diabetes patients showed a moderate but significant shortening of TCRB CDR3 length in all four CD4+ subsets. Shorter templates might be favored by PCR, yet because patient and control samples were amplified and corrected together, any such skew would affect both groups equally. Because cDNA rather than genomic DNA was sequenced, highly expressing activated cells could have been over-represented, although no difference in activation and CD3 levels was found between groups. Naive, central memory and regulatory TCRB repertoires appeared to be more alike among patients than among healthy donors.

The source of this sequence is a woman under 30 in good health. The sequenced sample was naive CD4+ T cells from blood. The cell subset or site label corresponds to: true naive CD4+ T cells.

The encoded CDR3 is CASGDRAYEQYF. The DNA sequence reads TGTGCCAGCGGGGACAGGGCCTACGAGCAGTACTTC. Rearrangement joined TRBV6-1 to TRBJ2-7; TRBD1 aligns with 9 central bases. Spanning cysteine to phenylalanine, the CDR3 consists of 12 amino acids. The DNA shown is the 36-base CDR3, in frame from base 1. CDR1 is given as MNHNS and CDR2 as SASEGT, both from the germline V gene. The germline V and J ends show losses of 8 bases and 2 bases respectively, and no gene match explains 1 base of the junction.